Listed here is a single TCR beta chain. The source of the sample is a study of blood T cell repertoires in COVID-19. About the research overall: T cells, B-cell-depleted T cells, or PBMCs supplied cDNA or gDNA.

This CDR3 comprises 16 residues. Trimming left V 0 bases short and J 2 bases short, with 12 bases between. Germline V CDR1 and CDR2: SGHDT, YYEEEE. Here immunoSEQ multiplex PCR was the method, and the copy in TCRdb shows in-frame clones only, minus some. The sample has about 120,000 clones, 81% seen once. This chain connects TRBV5-6 to TRBJ1-3; the D is unclear. The origin of this receptor is a man under 40 with COVID-19, enrolled during active disease. Sequencing used peripheral blood. DNA for the CDR3: TGTGCCAGCAGCTTGGGGGCGGGAGTCGCTGGAAACACCATATATTTT. Translated, it gives CASSLGAGVAGNTIYF.